The 5 T cell receptor beta chains given below trace back to one sample, sequenced in a study of vaccination effects on CD4 cells after COVID-19. Sequenced by immunoSEQ multiplex PCR; TCRdb stores in-frame clones only, minus some. The sample shows tens of thousands of clones, roughly 77% of them seen only once. Their cognate antigens are unknown. Viral peptide pool expansion of antigen-specific CD4+ T cells preceded sequencing in the ViraFEST assay. CD4+ T cells were isolated after around 10 days of culture. Confirmation by PCR established that the person had SARS-CoV-2 infection between March and December 2020. The material was CD4+ T cells from PBMCs cultured with HIV peptides, obtained before COVID-19 vaccination. Indicated subset: HIV-1 Nef peptide pool negative control/reference culture. These TCRs come from a human donor who had a prior SARS-CoV-2 infection.

This rearrangement joins TRBV7-2 to TRBJ2-3; 7 nucleotides agree with TRBD2. Trimming cost V 2 bases and J 3 bases; bases outside gene matches: 8. The CDR3 consists of 16 residues. CDR1 and CDR2 from the germline V gene are SGHTA and FQGNSA. CDR3 region: CASSLRRGGGTDTQYF. DNA of the CDR3: TGTGCCAGCAGCTTACGGCGGGGCGGGGGTACAGATACGCAGTATTTT.

This chain links TRBV14 with TRBJ2-7; D not certain. The CDR3 sequence is 13 residues long. The V end was cut by 4 bases, the J end by 0 bases, with 7 bases between. The germline V gene has CDR1 SGHDN and CDR2 FVKESK. CDR3 sequence: CASSPPGSYEQYF. The CDR3 DNA sequence: TGTGCCAGCAGCCCCCCGGGCTCCTACGAGCAGTACTTC.

The chain recombines TRBV30 with TRBJ1-6; D not certain. The germline V gene encodes CDR1 GTSNPN and CDR2 SVGIG (reference sequence). Trimming pared 0 bases from V and 14 bases from J, leaving 14 bases between. The CDR3 totals 13 residues. The CDR3 coding sequence is TGTGCCTGGAGTGTGGGTAGGCTTTATACCCTCCACTTT. It is translated as CAWSVGRLYTLHF.

The chain has TRBV5-1 and TRBJ2-1; TRBD1 agrees at 9 bases. The germline V gene encodes CDR1 SGHRS and CDR2 YFSETQ. Trimming took 4 bases from V and 4 from J; bases not matched to a gene: 6. The CDR3 runs 15 residues. CDR3 sequence (DNA): TGCGCCAGCAGCCTGAGGACAGGGGATTACAATGAGCAGTTCTTC. Its protein is CASSLRTGDYNEQFF.

The chain recombines TRBV3-1 (or the pseudogene TRBV3-2) with TRBJ1-5; 8 nucleotides line up with TRBD1. The junction had 8 bases not matched to a gene; V was cut back by 3 bases and J by 7 bases. This CDR3 comprises 15 residues. Germline V gene sequence: CDR1 LGHDT, CDR2 YNNKEL (reference sequence). Here the CDR3 reads CASSQTGTGGQPQHF. The CDR3 nucleotides read TGTGCCAGCAGCCAGACCGGGACAGGAGGGCAGCCCCAGCATTTT.